What follows are 18 T cell receptor beta chains derived from one specimen sequenced in a study of read filtering for tumor transcriptome and immune sequencing (TCRdb year 2020). Sequencing was performed on an Illumina HiSeq 4000. The Immunoverse kit was used to build TCR libraries from around 420 ng RNA, with molecular barcoded adaptors covering alpha/delta and beta/gamma chains. The public reads were quality trimmed at Q25 with fastp and then assembled into clones with MiXCR by TCRdb, keeping productive beta chains. Each CDR3 protein gets just one entry, which takes the most common genes and DNA from the rows behind it. The sample records about 47,000 distinct CDR3 sequences, about 12% of which are singletons. The ten most abundant clones make up roughly 14% of the sample. The sample taken for sequencing was a population of CD138-negative cells sorted from bone marrow. The sample's cell subset or site label, decoded: bone marrow mononuclear cells depleted of CD138+ plasma/myeloma cells by negative magnetic selection. The receptors stem from a donor aged 40 or over with multiple myeloma.

This clonotype was detected ten times or more. A read error may explain this, as a much larger clone is one base away. This chain connects TRBV19 to TRBJ1-2; the match to TRBD1 covers 7 bases. The CDR3 is 15 residues long. Germline CDR1 and CDR2: LNHDA and SQIVND (reference sequence). The CDR3 nucleotides are TGTGCCAGTAGTACCGTAACAGGGGTCAACTATGGCTACGCCTTC. Amino acids: CASSTVTGVNYGYAF.

This clonotype was seen at least ten times. The rearrangement links TRBV2 to TRBJ1-2; D gene ambiguous. CDR3 size: 12 residues. Trimming took 8 bases from V and 4 from J, leaving 11 bases between them. The germline V gene has CDR1 SNHLY and CDR2 FYNNEI. CDR3 bases: TGTGCCAGCTTAGTACTCGGCTATGGCTACACCTTC. This sequence encodes CASLVLGYGYTF.

This clonotype was recorded at least ten times. The chain couples TRBV12-3 or TRBV12-4 to TRBJ2-2; tentatively, D is TRBD1 or TRBD2 (5 bases each). Between the trimmed V and J ends, which lost 8 bases and 6 bases, there was a span of 7 bases. The CDR3 sequence is 11 residues long. In nucleotides, the CDR3 is TGTGCCAGCGGGACCCCCGGGGAGCTGTTTTTT. Translation: CASGTPGELFF.

Regarding this clonotype: The likely explanation is a read error, given a far larger clone one base away. The chain carries TRBV7-2 and TRBJ1-1; D not resolved. The CDR3 consists of 13 residues. Germline loops: CDR1 SGHTA, CDR2 FQGNSA. The CDR3 loop is CASSGRLNTEALF. Here the CDR3 DNA reads TGTGCCAGCAGCGGAAGATTGAACACTGAAGCTCTCTTT. Filled out from reference TRBV7-2 and TRBJ1-1, the complete variable domain reads GAGVSQSPSNKVTEKGKDVELRCDPISGHTALYWYRQSLGQGLEFLIYFQGNSAPDKSGLPSDRFSAERTGGSVSTLTIQRTQQEDSAVYLCASSGRLNTEALFGQGTRLTVV.

This clonotype was detected many times. The chain couples TRBV20-1 to TRBJ2-1, with D possibly matching TRBD1 (7 bases). The germline V gene encodes CDR1 DFQATT and CDR2 SNEGSKA (reference sequence). The CDR3 is 15 amino acids. V gave up 5 bases and J gave up 0 bases, with 14 bases separating them. CDR3 sequence reads: CSAGGGSSSYNEQFF. In nucleotides, the CDR3 is TGCAGTGCTGGAGGGGGCTCGAGCTCCTACAATGAGCAGTTCTTC.

In this sample, this clonotype turned up many times. J is TRBJ2-7 and V is TRBV3-1; the D gene is possibly TRBD2 (5 bases). CDR1 and CDR2 from the germline V gene are LGHDT and YNNKEL (reference sequence). This CDR3 comprises 13 residues. Trimming shortened V by 4 bases and J by 4 bases, and 11 bases separated the two germline ends. The CDR3 spells CASSRLRGYEQYF. Written as DNA, the CDR3 is TGTGCCAGCAGCCGCCTCCGGGGTTACGAGCAGTACTTC.

This clonotype was observed at least ten times. This chain connects TRBV10-3 to TRBJ2-6, with a weak D call TRBD1 (5 bases). The CDR3 contains 16 residues. Germline lookup yields CDR1 ENHRY and CDR2 SYGVKD. V gave up 0 bases and J gave up 3 bases, with 9 bases separating them. The CDR3 DNA reads TGTGCCATCAGTGAGTCCTTAGGGGTTGGGGCCAACGTCCTGACTTTC. Translating it yields CAISESLGVGANVLTF.

This clonotype came up many times. The chain carries TRBV7-3 and TRBJ2-1; 9 positions agree with TRBD2. CDR1 and CDR2 from the germline V gene are SGHTA and FQGTGA. The junction had 13 bases not matched to a gene; V was cut back by 3 bases and J by 7 bases. The CDR3 spans 17 residues. In nucleotides, the CDR3 is TGTGCCAGCAGCTTGGGGGCGGGAGGGGCCCCTCGGAATGAGCAGTTCTTC. Protein sequence: CASSLGAGGAPRNEQFF.

The chain links TRBV3-1 to TRBJ2-3; D possibly matches TRBD1 or TRBD2 (5 bases each). Germline values: CDR1 LGHDT, CDR2 YNNKEL (reference sequence). With 4 bases removed from V and 0 bases from J, the gap between germline ends came to 14 bases. This CDR3 is 16 amino acids long. Written as DNA, the CDR3 is TGTGCCAGCAGCCCCTACCGGGACGGAAGCACAGATACGCAGTATTTT. It codes for CASSPYRDGSTDTQYF.

With regard to this clonotype: The conserved phenylalanine or tryptophan is not found at the CDR3 terminus, so this likely reflects a read error. The DNA is left out, because the CDR3 cannot be placed on it with certainty; the CDR3 is given as TCRdb lists it. The chain carries TRBV10-3 and TRBJ2-1; whether TRBD1, the table's D call, matches the DNA was not checked. The CDR3 adds up to 14 amino acids, both ends counted. From germline, CDR1 is ENHRY and CDR2 SYGVKD. The CDR3 protein is CAISSDRADNEQLY.

This clonotype was observed many times. The V call is TRBV28, the J call TRBJ2-6; D is perhaps TRBD1 (5 bases). Germline V gene lookup returns CDR1 MDHEN and CDR2 SYDVKM. The CDR3 is 15 residues long. Trimming took 6 bases from V and 2 from J, leaving 11 bases between them. CDR3 DNA sequence: TGTGCCAGCAGAATCACAGGTGCTGGGGCCAACGTCCTGACTTTC. This translates into CASRITGAGANVLTF.

As for this clonotype: Being one base from a much bigger clone, this may be a read error. V usage is TRBV20-1 and J usage is TRBJ2-5; possibly TRBD2 for D (6 bases). CDR3 size: 15 residues. CDR1 DFQATT and CDR2 SNEGSKA come from the germline V gene (reference sequence). Trimming removed 1 base from V and 2 bases from J, with 14 bases in between. The CDR3 DNA is TGCAGTGCTAGAGTAGGGGCTAGCGTACAAGAGACCCAGTACTTC. It encodes CSARVGASVQETQYF.

Note on this clonotype: This sequence may be a read error, since a much larger clone differs from it by one base. The rearrangement links TRBV12-3 or TRBV12-4 to TRBJ2-1, with D unresolved. V shed 10 bases and J shed 4 bases, with 14 bases lying between them. CDR3 length: 13 residues. In nucleotides, the CDR3 is TGTGCCATCACTCACGCGGCGTACAATGAGCAGTTCTTC. Amino acid sequence: CAITHAAYNEQFF.

This clonotype was seen many times. This sequence joins TRBV6-2 or TRBV6-3 and TRBJ2-2, with TRBD2 matching over 7 bases. Germline-derived CDR1 and CDR2 are MNHEY and SVGEGT. The CDR3 is 17 residues long. J lost 2 bases, V lost 2 bases, and 8 bases had no gene match. The CDR3 reads CASSYASGNLNTGELFF. The DNA of the CDR3 is TGTGCCAGCAGTTACGCGAGCGGGAACCTTAACACCGGGGAGCTGTTTTTT.

As to this clonotype: A clone one base away is much larger, so this may be a read error. The chain recombines TRBV20-1 with TRBJ2-2; tentative D call: TRBD1 (6 bases). This CDR3 is built from 14 residues. V lost 3 bases, J lost 7 bases, and 15 bases lay in between. Germline assignment: CDR1 DFQATT and CDR2 SNEGSKA (reference sequence). CDR3 residues: CSARTGSGIGELFF. The CDR3 nucleotides read TGCAGTGCTAGGACAGGTTCGGGGATCGGGGAGCTGTTTTTT.

Remarks on this clonotype: This likely stems from a read error, as it lies one base from a far larger clone. The genes are TRBV27 and TRBJ1-1; D is uncertain. The DNA end lines up better with TRBJ1-6; the J call may be wrong. CDR1 and CDR2 from the germline V gene are MNHEY and SMNVEV (reference sequence). The CDR3 has 11 amino acids. The CDR3 here is CASSSSSPLHF. The CDR3 nucleotides read TGTGCCAGCAGTTCCAGCTCACCCCTCCACTTT.

In its sample, this clonotype was seen many times. The chain couples TRBV12-3 or TRBV12-4 to TRBJ1-1, with D possibly matching TRBD1 (5 bases). The CDR3 has 14 amino acids. With 6 bases removed from V and 2 bases from J, the gap between germline ends came to 13 bases. The CDR3 region is CASRAQRGNTEAFF. CDR3 nucleotide sequence: TGTGCCAGCAGAGCGCAAAGGGGAAACACTGAAGCTTTCTTT.

There are many counts of this clonotype. The chain combines TRBV19 with TRBJ2-3, with 7 bases fitting TRBD2. Germline CDR1 LNHDA, CDR2 SQIVND (reference sequence). The length of the CDR3 is 15 residues. With V trimmed by 2 bases and J by 4 bases, 6 bases remained unmatched. This chain's CDR3 is CASSIKAGVSDTQYF. The CDR3 region has the DNA TGTGCCAGTAGTATAAAGGCGGGAGTCTCAGATACGCAGTATTTT. Together with reference TRBV19 and TRBJ2-3, the CDR3 gives the full variable domain: DGGITQSPKYLFRKEGQNVTLSCEQNLNHDAMYWYRQDPGQGLRLIYYSQIVNDFQKGDIAEGYSVSREKKESFPLTVTSAQKNPTAFYLCASSIKAGVSDTQYFGPGTRLTVL.